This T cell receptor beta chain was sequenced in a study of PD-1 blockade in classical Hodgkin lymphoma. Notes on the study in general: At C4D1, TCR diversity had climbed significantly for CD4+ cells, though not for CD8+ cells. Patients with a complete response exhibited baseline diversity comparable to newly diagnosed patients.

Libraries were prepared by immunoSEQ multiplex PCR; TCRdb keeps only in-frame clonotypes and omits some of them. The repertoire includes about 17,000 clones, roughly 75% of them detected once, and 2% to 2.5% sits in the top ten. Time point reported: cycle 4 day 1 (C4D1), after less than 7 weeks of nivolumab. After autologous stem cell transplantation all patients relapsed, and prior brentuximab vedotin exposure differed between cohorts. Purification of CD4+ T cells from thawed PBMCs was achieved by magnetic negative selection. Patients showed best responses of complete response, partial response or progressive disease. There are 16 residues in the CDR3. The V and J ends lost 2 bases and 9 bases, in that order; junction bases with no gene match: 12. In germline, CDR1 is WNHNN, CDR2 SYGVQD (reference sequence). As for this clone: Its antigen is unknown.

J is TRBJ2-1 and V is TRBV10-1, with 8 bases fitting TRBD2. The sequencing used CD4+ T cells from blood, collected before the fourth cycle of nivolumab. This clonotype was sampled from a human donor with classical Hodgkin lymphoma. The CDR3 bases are TGCGCCAGCAGTGAGGAGGTTAGCGGGGTTTACGGTGAGCAGTTCTTC. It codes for CASSEEVSGVYGEQFF.